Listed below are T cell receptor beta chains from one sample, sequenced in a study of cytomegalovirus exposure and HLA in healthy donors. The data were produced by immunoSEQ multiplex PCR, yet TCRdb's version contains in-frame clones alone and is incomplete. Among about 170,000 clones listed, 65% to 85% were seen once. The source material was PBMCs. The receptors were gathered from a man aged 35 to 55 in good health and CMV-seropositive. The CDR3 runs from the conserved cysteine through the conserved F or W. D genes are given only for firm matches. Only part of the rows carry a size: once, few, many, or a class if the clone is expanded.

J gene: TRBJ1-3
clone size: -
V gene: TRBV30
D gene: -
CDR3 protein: CAWSRDSGSGNTIYF
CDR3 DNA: TGTGCCTGGAGTAGAGACAGTGGCTCTGGAAACACCATATATTTT

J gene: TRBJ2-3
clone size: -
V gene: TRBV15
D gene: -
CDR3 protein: CATSRDRRQQYF
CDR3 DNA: TGTGCCACCAGCAGAGATAGAAGACAGCAGTATTTT

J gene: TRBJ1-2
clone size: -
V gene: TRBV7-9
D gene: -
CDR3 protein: CASSRVGGINYGYTF
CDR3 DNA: TGTGCCAGCAGCCGCGTGGGGGGGATTAACTATGGCTACACCTTC

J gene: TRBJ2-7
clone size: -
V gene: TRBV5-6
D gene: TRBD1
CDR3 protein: CASSADRGADEQYF
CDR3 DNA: TGTGCCAGCAGCGCGGACAGGGGGGCGGACGAGCAGTACTTC

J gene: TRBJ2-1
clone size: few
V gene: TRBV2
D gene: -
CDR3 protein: CASRGRGGSENNEQFF
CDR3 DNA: TGTGCCAGCAGGGGTAGAGGGGGAAGCGAGAACAATGAGCAGTTCTTC

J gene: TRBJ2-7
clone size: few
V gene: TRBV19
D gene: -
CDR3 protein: CASRPRGSLGQYF
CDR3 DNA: TGTGCCAGTAGGCCCCGGGGGTCTCTCGGGCAGTACTTC

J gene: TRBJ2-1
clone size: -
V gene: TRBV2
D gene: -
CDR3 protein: CASSEGGEQFF
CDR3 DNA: TGTGCCAGCAGTGAAGGGGGCGAGCAGTTCTTC

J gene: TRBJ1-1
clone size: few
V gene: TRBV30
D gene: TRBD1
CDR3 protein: CAWSPPDRVNTEAFF
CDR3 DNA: TGTGCCTGGAGTCCTCCCGACAGGGTGAACACTGAAGCTTTCTTT

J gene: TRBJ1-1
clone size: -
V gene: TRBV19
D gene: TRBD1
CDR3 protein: CASSVQGAGTEAFF
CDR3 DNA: TGTGCCAGTAGTGTACAGGGGGCTGGAACTGAAGCTTTCTTT

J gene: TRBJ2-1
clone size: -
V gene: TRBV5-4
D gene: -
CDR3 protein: CASSLGGNEQFF
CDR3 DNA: TGTGCCAGCAGCTTGGGAGGGAATGAGCAGTTCTTC

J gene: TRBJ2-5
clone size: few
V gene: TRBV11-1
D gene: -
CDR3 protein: CASSPPGVRETQYF
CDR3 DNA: TGTGCCAGCAGCCCCCCGGGGGTAAGGGAGACCCAGTACTTC

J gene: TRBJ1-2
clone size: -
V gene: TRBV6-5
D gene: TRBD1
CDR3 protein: CASSYSPGGGLLYTF
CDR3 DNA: TGTGCCAGCAGTTACTCCCCAGGGGGCGGGTTATTGTACACCTTC

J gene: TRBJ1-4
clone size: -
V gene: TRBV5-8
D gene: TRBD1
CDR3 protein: CAGRQGTATNEKLFF
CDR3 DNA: TGTGCCGGAAGACAGGGGACTGCAACTAATGAAAAACTGTTTTTT